This T cell receptor (beta chain) comes out of a study of patients with pleural tuberculosis. TCRdb called the reads again in MiXCR, with one record for every CDR3 protein. The table records about 50,000 distinct CDR3 sequences, 7.3% of them present only once. This clonotype was observed at least ten times. V lost 6 bases and J 5 bases, leaving 14 bases between the germline ends. The CDR3 consists of 13 residues. Germline V gives CDR1 DFQATT, CDR2 SNEGSKA (reference sequence). The chain has TRBV20-1 and TRBJ1-5, with D possibly TRBD1 on 6 matching bases. This clonotype originated in a human donor with pleural tuberculosis. The CDR3 DNA follows: TGCAGTGCCCTGACCTCAGGGGATCAGCCCCAGCATTTT. Protein product: CSALTSGDQPQHF.